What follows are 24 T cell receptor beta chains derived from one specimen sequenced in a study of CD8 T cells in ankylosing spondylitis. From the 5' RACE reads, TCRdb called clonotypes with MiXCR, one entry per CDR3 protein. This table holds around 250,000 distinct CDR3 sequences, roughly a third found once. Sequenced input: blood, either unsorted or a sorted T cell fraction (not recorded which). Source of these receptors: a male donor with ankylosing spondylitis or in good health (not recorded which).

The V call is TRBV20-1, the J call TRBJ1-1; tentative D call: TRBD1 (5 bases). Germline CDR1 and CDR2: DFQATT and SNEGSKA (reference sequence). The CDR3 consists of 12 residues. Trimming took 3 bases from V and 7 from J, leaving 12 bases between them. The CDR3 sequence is CSASGRGSEAFF. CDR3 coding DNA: TGCAGTGCTAGTGGGAGGGGCAGTGAAGCTTTCTTT.

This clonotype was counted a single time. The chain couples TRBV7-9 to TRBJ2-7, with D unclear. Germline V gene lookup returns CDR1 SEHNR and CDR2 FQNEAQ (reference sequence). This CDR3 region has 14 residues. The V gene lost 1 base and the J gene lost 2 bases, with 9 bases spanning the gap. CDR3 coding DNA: TGTGCCAGCAGCTTAGTATACAGCCCCTACGAGCAGTACTTC. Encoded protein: CASSLVYSPYEQYF.

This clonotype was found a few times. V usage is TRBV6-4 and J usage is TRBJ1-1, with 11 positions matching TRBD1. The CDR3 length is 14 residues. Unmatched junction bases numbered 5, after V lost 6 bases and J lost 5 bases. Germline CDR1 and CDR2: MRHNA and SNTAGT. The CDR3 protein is CASSRGQGGTEAFF. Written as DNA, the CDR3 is TGTGCCAGCAGCCGGGGACAGGGGGGGACTGAAGCTTTCTTT.

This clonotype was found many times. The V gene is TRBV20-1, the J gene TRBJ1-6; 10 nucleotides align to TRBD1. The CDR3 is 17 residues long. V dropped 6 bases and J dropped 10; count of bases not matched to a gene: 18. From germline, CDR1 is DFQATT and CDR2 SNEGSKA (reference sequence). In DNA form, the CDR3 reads TGCAGTGCCAGTCGGGGTTTTGGGACAGGGGAAAGGTCACCCCTCCACTTT. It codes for CSASRGFGTGERSPLHF.

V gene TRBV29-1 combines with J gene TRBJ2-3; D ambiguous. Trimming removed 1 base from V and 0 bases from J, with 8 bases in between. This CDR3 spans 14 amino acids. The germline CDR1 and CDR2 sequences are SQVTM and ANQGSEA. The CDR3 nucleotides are TGCAGCGTTGAAGGAGACGCGAGCACAGATACGCAGTATTTT. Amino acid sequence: CSVEGDASTDTQYF.

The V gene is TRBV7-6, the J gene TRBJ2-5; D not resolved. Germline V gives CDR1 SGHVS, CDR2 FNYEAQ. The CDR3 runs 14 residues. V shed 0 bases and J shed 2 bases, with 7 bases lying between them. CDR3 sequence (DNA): TGTGCCAGCAGCTTAGCAGGAAATCAAGAGACCCAGTACTTC. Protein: CASSLAGNQETQYF.

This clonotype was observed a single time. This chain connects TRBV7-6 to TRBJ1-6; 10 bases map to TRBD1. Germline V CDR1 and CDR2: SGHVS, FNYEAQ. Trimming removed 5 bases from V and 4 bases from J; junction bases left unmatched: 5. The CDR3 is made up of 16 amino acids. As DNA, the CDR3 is TGTGCCAGCAGCACCCGGGACAGGGGTTATAATTCACCCCTCCACTTT. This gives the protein CASSTRDRGYNSPLHF.

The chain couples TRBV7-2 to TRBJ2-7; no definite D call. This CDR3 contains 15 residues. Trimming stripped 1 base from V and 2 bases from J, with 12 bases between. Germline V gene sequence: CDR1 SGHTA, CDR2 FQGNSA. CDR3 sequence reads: CASSLGQGLTYEQYF. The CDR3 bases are TGTGCCAGCAGCTTAGGGCAAGGGTTAACCTACGAGCAGTACTTC.

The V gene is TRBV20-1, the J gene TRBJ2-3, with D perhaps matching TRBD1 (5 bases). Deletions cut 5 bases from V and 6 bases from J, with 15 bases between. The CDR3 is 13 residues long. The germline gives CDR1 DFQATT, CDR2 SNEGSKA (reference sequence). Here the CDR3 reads CSADTGPTDTQYF. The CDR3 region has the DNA TGCAGTGCTGATACAGGTCCCACGGATACGCAGTATTTT.

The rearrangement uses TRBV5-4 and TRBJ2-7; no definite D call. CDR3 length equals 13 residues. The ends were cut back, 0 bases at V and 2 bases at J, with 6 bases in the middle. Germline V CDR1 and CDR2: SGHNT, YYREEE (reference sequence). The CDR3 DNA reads TGTGCCAGCAGCTTGGCCCTAGCCTACGAGCAGTACTTC. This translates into CASSLALAYEQYF.

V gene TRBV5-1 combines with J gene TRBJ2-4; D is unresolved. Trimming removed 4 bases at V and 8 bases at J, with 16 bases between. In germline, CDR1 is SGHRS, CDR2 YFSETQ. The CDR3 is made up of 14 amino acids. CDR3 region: CASSPDGGMYIQYF. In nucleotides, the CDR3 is TGCGCCAGCAGCCCGGACGGTGGTATGTACATTCAGTACTTC.

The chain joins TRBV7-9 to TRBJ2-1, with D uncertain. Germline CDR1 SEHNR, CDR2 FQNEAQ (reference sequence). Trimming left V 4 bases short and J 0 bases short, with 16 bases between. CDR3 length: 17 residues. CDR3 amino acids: CASSSRWAPNSYNEQFF. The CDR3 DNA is TGTGCCAGCAGCTCTCGCTGGGCCCCGAACTCCTACAATGAGCAGTTCTTC.

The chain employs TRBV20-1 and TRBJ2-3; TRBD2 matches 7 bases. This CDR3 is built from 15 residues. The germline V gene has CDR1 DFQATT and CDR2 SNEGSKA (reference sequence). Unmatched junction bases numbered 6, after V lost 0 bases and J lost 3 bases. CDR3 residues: CSARDSGQGTDTQYF. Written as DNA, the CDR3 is TGCAGTGCTAGAGATAGCGGGCAGGGAACAGATACGCAGTATTTT.

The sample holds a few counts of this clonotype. The CDR3 protein is CASSLQTGEETQYF. As DNA, the CDR3 is TGCGCCAGCAGCCTCCAGACAGGGGAAGAGACCCAGTACTTC. The chain links TRBV5-1 to TRBJ2-5; 8 nucleotides line up with TRBD1. The CDR3 has 14 residues. The junction had 5 bases not matched to a gene; V was cut back by 4 bases and J by 3 bases. CDR1 and CDR2 (germline): SGHRS, YFSETQ.

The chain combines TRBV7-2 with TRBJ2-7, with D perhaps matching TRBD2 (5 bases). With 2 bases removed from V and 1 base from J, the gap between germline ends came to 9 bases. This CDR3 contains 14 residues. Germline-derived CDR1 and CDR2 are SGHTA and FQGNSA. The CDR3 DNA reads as TGTGCCAGCAGCTTATTGGGCGGGTCCTACGAGCAGTACTTC. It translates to CASSLLGGSYEQYF.

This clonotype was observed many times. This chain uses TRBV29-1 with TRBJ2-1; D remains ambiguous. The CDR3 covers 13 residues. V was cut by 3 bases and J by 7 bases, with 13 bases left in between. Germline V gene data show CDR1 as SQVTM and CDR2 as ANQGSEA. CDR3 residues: CSVELPARNEQFF. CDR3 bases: TGCAGCGTTGAGCTCCCGGCCCGGAATGAGCAGTTCTTC.

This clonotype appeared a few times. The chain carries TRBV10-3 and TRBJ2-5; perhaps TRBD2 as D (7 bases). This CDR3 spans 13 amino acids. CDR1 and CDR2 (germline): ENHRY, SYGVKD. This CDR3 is CSSQEGGQETQYF. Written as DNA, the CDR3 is TGTTCATCACAAGAGGGGGGGCAAGAGACCCAGTACTTC.

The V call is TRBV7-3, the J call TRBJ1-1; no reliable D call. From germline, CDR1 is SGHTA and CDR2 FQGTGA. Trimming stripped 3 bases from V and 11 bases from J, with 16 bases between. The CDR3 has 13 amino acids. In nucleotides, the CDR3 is TGTGCCAGCAGCTTCGGACCAACAAGTGATGCTTTCTTT. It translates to CASSFGPTSDAFF.

CDR3 sequence reads: CSASLQGTNEKLFF. In nucleotides, the CDR3 is TGCAGTGCTAGCCTACAGGGGACTAATGAAAAACTGTTTTTT. This chain links TRBV20-1 with TRBJ1-4; 7 bases align to TRBD1. Germline CDR1 DFQATT, CDR2 SNEGSKA (reference sequence). V was pared by 3 bases and J by 2 bases, with 3 bases of the junction left unmatched. This CDR3 region has 14 residues.

For the CDR3, the DNA is TGTGCCAGCAGTTACTCGCAGGTGGTGGGCACCGGGGAGCTGTTTTTT. Translated, it gives CASSYSQVVGTGELFF. The chain has TRBV6-5 and TRBJ2-2; D remains unclear. Germline V gene lookup returns CDR1 MNHEY and CDR2 SVGAGI. This CDR3 region has 16 residues. V was cut by 0 bases and J by 4 bases, with 12 bases left in between.

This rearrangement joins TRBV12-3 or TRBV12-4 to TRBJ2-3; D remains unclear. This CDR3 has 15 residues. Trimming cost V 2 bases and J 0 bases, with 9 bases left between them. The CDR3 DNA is TGTGCCAGCAGTTTATGGGCGGAAAGCACAGATACGCAGTATTTT. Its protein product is CASSLWAESTDTQYF.

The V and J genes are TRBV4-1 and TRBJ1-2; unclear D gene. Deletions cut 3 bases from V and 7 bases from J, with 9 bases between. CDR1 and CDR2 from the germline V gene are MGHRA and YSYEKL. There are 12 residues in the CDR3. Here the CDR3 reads CASSQGISGYTF. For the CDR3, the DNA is TGCGCCAGCAGCCAGGGGATCAGTGGCTACACCTTC.

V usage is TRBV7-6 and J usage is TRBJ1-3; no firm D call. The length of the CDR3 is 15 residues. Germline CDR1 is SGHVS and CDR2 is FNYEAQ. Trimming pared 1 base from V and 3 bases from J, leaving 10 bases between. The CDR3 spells CASSLEIGSGNTIYF. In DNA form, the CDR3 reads TGTGCCAGCAGCTTAGAGATTGGGAGTGGAAACACCATATATTTT.

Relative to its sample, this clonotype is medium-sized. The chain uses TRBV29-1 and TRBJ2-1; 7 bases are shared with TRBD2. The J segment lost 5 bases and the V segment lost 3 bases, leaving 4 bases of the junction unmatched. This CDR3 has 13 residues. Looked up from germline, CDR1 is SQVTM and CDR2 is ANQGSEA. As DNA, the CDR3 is TGCAGCGTTGACAGCGGGGTAAACAATGAGCAGTTCTTC. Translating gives CSVDSGVNNEQFF.